This entry is about one T cell receptor (beta chain). Its antigen is undetermined. The data originate from a study of beta chain features in type 1 diabetes. Notes on the study in general: When Type 1 diabetes patients were examined, their TCRB CDR3s proved moderately but significantly shorter in all four CD4+ subsets. The influence of HLA type on TCRB rearrangement stayed undetermined.

V dropped 3 bases and J dropped 6 bases, with 15 bases sitting between them. Germline values: CDR1 MNHNS, CDR2 SASEGT. This CDR3 spans 15 amino acids. There was one heparinised blood draw per donor, averaging roughly 110 mL. A CD45RO/CCR7/CD25/CD127/CD95/CD27 panel sorted naive, central memory, regulatory and stem cell-like memory CD4+ cells. The whole isolated RNA underwent reverse transcription, so sequencing captured expressed TCRB transcripts. The method was immunoSEQ multiplex PCR; TCRdb's version includes in-frame clones alone and lacks a portion of them. This table has roughly 100,000 clones, around 30% appearing once.

Sequencing was performed on central memory CD4+ T cells from blood. The receptor was derived from a woman aged 18-35 years with type 1 diabetes. The chain couples TRBV6-1 to TRBJ1-5; D possibly corresponds to TRBD1 (5 bases). This CDR3 reads CASSDLAAGPQPQHF. The CDR3 nucleotides read TGTGCCAGCAGTGATCTTGCGGCAGGGCCTCAGCCCCAGCATTTT.